Here is one T cell receptor (beta chain) with its context. Its specific antigen is unknown. It has no much larger one-base neighbor in the sample; base qualities were not kept. The data are from a study of T cells in Graves' hyperthyroidism and ophthalmopathy (dated by TCRdb to about 2019). Concerning the study at large: Peripheral blood samples were taken at initial diagnosis, before any treatment was given. An independent validation cohort of 18 to 20 hyperthyroidism patients and 17 patients who later progressed to ophthalmopathy tested prospective prediction of ophthalmopathy. For training and testing, the 80 to 100 patients in the discovery cohort were randomly divided in a 7:3 ratio. A discovery cohort of around 98 patients, roughly 45 with Graves' ophthalmopathy and about 58 with stable Graves' hyperthyroidism, was used to find distinguishing TCR V-J signatures. In addition, the study compared T-cell repertoires in thyroid tissue and in blood from over 5 Graves' hyperthyroidism patients. After sampling, hyperthyroidism patients received methimazole starting at 30 mg daily, and ophthalmopathy patients received high-dose intravenous methylprednisolone. The paper describes TCR Vbeta CDR3 sequencing of more than 120 peripheral blood samples, made up of fewer than 50 ophthalmopathy patients, approximately 73 hyperthyroidism patients and 17 progressor patients.

Moderately to severely active disease, a Clinical Activity Score of at least 3, a NOSPECS grade of at least 4, and a duration under 3 months were present in ophthalmopathy patients. Any patient with an uncontrolled infection, another autoimmune disease, pregnancy or lactation was excluded. Clinical symptoms, serum thyroxine and TRAb, thyroid ultrasound, and orbital computed tomography formed the basis for the diagnoses. Ficoll-Paque density gradient centrifugation was used to isolate PBMCs from 10 ml of fresh peripheral blood. Total RNA was extracted using Trizol reagent, and RNA quality was assessed on an Agilent 2100 Bioanalyzer. V and J are truncated by 2 bases and 5 bases respectively, leaving an intervening sequence of 9 bases. CDR1 MNHEY and CDR2 SVGEGT were looked up in the germline V gene. Including the terminal cysteine and phenylalanine, the CDR3 comprises 13 residues. The only DNA kept is the CDR3, 39 bases in frame from the first base.

What the authors observed across the whole study: Most expanded thyroid clonotypes (frequency above 0.001) were also detected in blood, a finding suggesting that blood repertoires may reflect thyroid immune responses. In validation, the model predicted progression to ophthalmopathy with just under 71% sensitivity and roughly 75% specificity, a median of roughly seven months before onset. Sample size was not statistically predetermined, and investigators were not blinded to group allocation. Ophthalmopathy was separated from stable hyperthyroidism by a 13 V-J signature model, with around 90% sensitivity and 81% to 83% specificity obtained in cross-validation and 80%/75% obtained in testing.

The TCR beta CDR3 regions were amplified from the RNA transcripts. The TCR CDR3 was subjected to a first round of RT-PCR using the HTBI primer set and the Qiagen OneStep RT-PCR kit. A second multiplex PCR round built the libraries, followed by size selection and purification. Libraries were sequenced paired-end with 100 bp reads on an Illumina HiSeq2000. Regarding the original processing steps: SOAPnuke was used to process the raw data, throwing out any read that contained adapters or uncalled bases, had a mean Phred below 15, or lacked an exact constant-primer or identifier match. High-quality paired reads were merged using COPE v1.2.5, and each unique nucleotide sequence was defined as a clonotype. Clonotypes were aligned to IMGT TRBV, TRBD and TRBJ reference segments using MiTCR v1.1. The analysis was restricted to V-J combinations with a frequency above 0.0001, which together covered over 99% of the repertoires. The TCS score was defined as the ratio of F50 (clonal expansion) to E x V (chaos), calculated using BLOSUM62-based TCRdist between CDR3 peptides within each V-J. Welch's t-statistics and random forest reduced approximately 520 V-J features to 10 to 15, which were used in a naive Bayes classifier (R e1071). The raw public reads went through TCRdb reprocessing: fastp at Q25, MiXCR clone calling, in-frame beta chains kept. Rows are combined by CDR3 protein, so each entry shows the most common genes and DNA. These V and J calls originate from TCRdb's pipeline instead of the authors' own analysis. The sample table lists about 480,000 distinct CDR3 sequences, about 22% of them with a count of one. Around 54% of the sample rests with the top ten.

The sequence is built from TRBV6-2 or TRBV6-3 and TRBJ2-5; the D region possibly corresponds to TRBD2 (5 bases align). The receptor comes from a woman between 65 and 79 years old with Graves' ophthalmopathy. Sequences were obtained from blood. Read as DNA, the sequence is TGTGCCAGCAGTTACGAGGGCCGGGAGACCCAGTACTTC. Translation gives CASSYEGRETQYF.